What follows are 27 T cell receptor beta chains derived from one specimen sequenced in a study of cytomegalovirus exposure and HLA in healthy donors. This table comes from immunoSEQ multiplex PCR, and its TCRdb copy is limited to in-frame clones, with some not included. Among 55,000 to 75,000 clones listed, 94% were seen once. The sample taken for sequencing was PBMCs. All receptors derive from a man younger than 30 in good health and CMV-seropositive.

This chain connects TRBV15 to TRBJ1-1; no reliable D call. Germline V gene sequence: CDR1 LNHNV, CDR2 YYDKDF (reference sequence). CDR3 size: 14 residues. V lost 3 bases and J 1 base, leaving 9 bases between the germline ends. Here the CDR3 reads CATSRQRRNTEAFF. The DNA for the CDR3 is TGTGCCACCAGCAGGCAAAGGAGGAACACTGAAGCTTTCTTT.

Only one count was recorded for this clone. The chain is built from TRBV2 and TRBJ2-4; 8 positions match TRBD1. CDR3 size: 15 residues. Germline V gene data show CDR1 as SNHLY and CDR2 as FYNNEI. Trimming took 6 bases from V and 7 from J; bases not matched to a gene: 11. This CDR3 reads CASRGAGQGLNIQYF. Written as DNA, the CDR3 is TGTGCCAGCAGGGGCGCCGGACAGGGCCTGAACATTCAGTACTTC. The full variable domain, in which reference TRBV2 and TRBJ2-4 provide the parts outside the CDR3, is EPEVTQTPSHQVTQMGQEVILRCVPISNHLYFYWYRQILGQKVEFLVSFYNNEISEKSEIFDDQFSVERPDGSNFTLKIRSTKLEDSAMYFCASRGAGQGLNIQYFGAGTRLSVL.

The rearrangement uses TRBV15 and TRBJ2-5; TRBD2 matches at 7 bases. V gave up 1 base and J gave up 4 bases; unmatched junction bases: 3. This CDR3 is built from 14 residues. Per the germline V gene, CDR1 is LNHNV and CDR2 is YYDKDF (reference sequence). CDR3 sequence: CATSRGGGGETQYF. The DNA of the CDR3 is TGTGCCACCAGCAGAGGCGGGGGTGGAGAGACCCAGTACTTC.

The chain links TRBV2 to TRBJ2-3, with D possibly TRBD1 on 5 matching bases. The CDR3 is made up of 13 amino acids. V lost 4 bases to trimming and J lost 5 bases, with 10 bases between them. Germline-derived CDR1 and CDR2 are SNHLY and FYNNEI. The CDR3 DNA sequence: TGTGCCAGCAGTGTGGATAGGGGAGATACGCAGTATTTT. It is translated as CASSVDRGDTQYF.

The chain uses TRBV29-1 and TRBJ1-1, with 7 positions matching TRBD1. CDR1 and CDR2 (germline): SQVTM, ANQGSEA. The CDR3 loop spans 14 amino acids. J gave up 5 bases and V 4 bases, and 10 bases lay outside the gene matches. CDR3 amino acids: CSVGGGGRGTEAFF. CDR3 nucleotides: TGCAGCGTTGGCGGGGGGGGCAGGGGGACTGAAGCTTTCTTT.

The chain combines TRBV19 with TRBJ2-7; possible D gene TRBD1, 6 bases. The CDR3 spans 15 residues. Trimming removed 3 bases at V and 6 bases at J, with 18 bases between. In germline, CDR1 is LNHDA, CDR2 SQIVND (reference sequence). In DNA, the CDR3 is TGTGCCAGTAGTATGGTGGGGTTCTTGGGGGCCGAGCAGTACTTC. Translated: CASSMVGFLGAEQYF.

This clone has a handful of counts. The chain combines TRBV19 with TRBJ2-5; D is possibly TRBD2 (7 bases). V was pared by 10 bases and J by 1 base, with 16 bases between. Germline V gene data show CDR1 as LNHDA and CDR2 as SQIVND (reference sequence). This CDR3 region has 14 residues. The CDR3 loop is CATRRGGLQETQYF. CDR3 sequence (DNA): TGTGCCACCCGAAGGGGGGGCCTCCAAGAGACCCAGTACTTC.

The chain joins TRBV29-1 to TRBJ2-1; 11 nucleotides agree with TRBD2. With V trimmed by 4 bases and J by 7 bases, 3 bases remained unmatched. Germline CDR1 is SQVTM and CDR2 is ANQGSEA. This CDR3 has 13 amino acids. In nucleotides, the CDR3 is TGCAGCGTTGGCGGGACTAGCGGAAATGAGCAGTTCTTC. Translation: CSVGGTSGNEQFF.

The V and J genes are TRBV20-1 and TRBJ1-1; D perhaps matches TRBD1 (5 bases). The germline V gene has CDR1 DFQATT and CDR2 SNEGSKA (reference sequence). This CDR3 contains 11 residues. V lost 0 bases and J 11 bases, leaving 10 bases between the germline ends. The CDR3 DNA reads TGCAGTGCTAGAGAGGGGGGGGTGGCTTTCTTT. Protein sequence: CSAREGGVAFF.

The chain links TRBV9 to TRBJ2-7; 8 bases map to TRBD1. CDR1 is SGDLS, CDR2 YYNGEE, per germline. The CDR3 is 15 residues long. V shed 2 bases and J 2 bases; nucleotides not matched to a gene: 6. In nucleotides, the CDR3 is TGTGCCAGCAGCGTCGGGACAGGTCCAGCCTACGAGCAGTACTTC. Its translation is CASSVGTGPAYEQYF.

This clone was counted a single time. The V and J genes are TRBV6-1 and TRBJ1-5; D unresolved. Trimming pared 4 bases from V and 4 bases from J, leaving 8 bases between. This CDR3 spans 13 amino acids. The germline gives CDR1 MNHNS, CDR2 SASEGT. CDR3 sequence: CASSVSLNQPQHF. In nucleotides, the CDR3 is TGTGCCAGCAGTGTGTCTCTTAATCAGCCCCAGCATTTT.

The chain uses TRBV7-8 and TRBJ2-2; 10 nucleotides agree with TRBD2. V trimming: 4 bases; J trimming: 7 bases; junction bases outside the gene matches: 12. The CDR3 runs 17 residues. Germline V gene lookup returns CDR1 SGHVS and CDR2 FQNEAQ. The CDR3 bases are TGTGCCAGCAGCTCTCCGGGACTAGCGATTTTGGTCGGGGAGCTGTTTTTT. This encodes CASSSPGLAILVGELFF. Full variable domain (remainder filled in from reference TRBV7-8 and TRBJ2-2): GAGVSQSPRYKVAKRGQDVALRCDPISGHVSLFWYQQALGQGPEFLTYFQNEAQLDKSGLPSDRFFAERPEGSVSTLKIQRTQQEDSAVYLCASSSPGLAILVGELFFGEGSRLTVL.

The CDR3 nucleotides are TGTGCCACCAGCACCTATCTCAAAGGGGCTAATGAAAAACTGTTTTTT. As protein: CATSTYLKGANEKLFF. The chain couples TRBV15 to TRBJ1-4, with D possibly TRBD1 on 5 matching bases. CDR1 and CDR2 (germline): LNHNV, YYDKDF (reference sequence). V gave up 4 bases and J gave up 3 bases, with 15 bases separating them. CDR3 length equals 16 residues. Full variable domain (outside the CDR3, taken from reference TRBV15 and TRBJ1-4): DAMVIQNPRYQVTQFGKPVTLSCSQTLNHNVMYWYQQKSSQAPKLLFHYYDKDFNNEADTPDNFQSRRPNTSFCFLDIRSPGLGDTAMYLCATSTYLKGANEKLFFGSGTQLSVL.

V and J are TRBV6-1 and TRBJ2-1, with 7 bases that match TRBD1. The germline V gene encodes CDR1 MNHNS and CDR2 SASEGT. Trimming removed 4 bases from V and 4 bases from J; junction bases left unmatched: 4. CDR3 length equals 14 residues. The CDR3 DNA reads as TGTGCCAGCAGTGGACAGGGCACATACAATGAGCAGTTCTTC. Translation: CASSGQGTYNEQFF.

The CDR3 bases are TGTGCCAGCAGCGGCACCGGGACAGCACTCGGAAACACCATATATTTT. This codes for CASSGTGTALGNTIYF. The chain joins TRBV9 to TRBJ1-3; 7 bases are shared with TRBD1. V was pared by 3 bases and J by 4 bases, with 10 bases of the junction left unmatched. The CDR3 totals 16 residues. The germline gives CDR1 SGDLS, CDR2 YYNGEE. Full variable domain (missing parts from reference TRBV9 and TRBJ1-3): DSGVTQTPKHLITATGQRVTLRCSPRSGDLSVYWYQQSLDQGLQFLIQYYNGEERAKGNILERFSAQQFPDLHSELNLSSLELGDSALYFCASSGTGTALGNTIYFGEGSWLTVV.

V is TRBV13 and J is TRBJ1-1; 7 bases map to TRBD1. Germline V gene sequence: CDR1 PRHDT, CDR2 FYEKMQ (reference sequence). The V gene end was trimmed by 1 base and the J gene end by 4 bases; junction bases not matched to a gene: 6. There are 15 residues in the CDR3. CDR3 nucleotide sequence: TGTGCCAGCAGCTTAGTCCCAGGGGGGACCACTGAAGCTTTCTTT. Its protein is CASSLVPGGTTEAFF.

The CDR3 here is CASSSLAGYAYEQYF. Here the CDR3 DNA reads TGTGCCAGCAGTTCCCTAGCGGGGTATGCCTACGAGCAGTACTTC. The chain couples TRBV6-5 to TRBJ2-7; TRBD2 aligns across 9 bases. This CDR3 is built from 15 residues. Per the germline V gene, CDR1 is MNHEY and CDR2 is SVGAGI. V trimming: 4 bases; J trimming: 2 bases; junction bases outside the gene matches: 6.

V gene TRBV2 combines with J gene TRBJ2-3, with 7 bases fitting TRBD2. V was clipped by 6 bases and J by 3 bases; unmatched bases: 9. Germline values: CDR1 SNHLY, CDR2 FYNNEI. The CDR3 is 15 amino acids. The CDR3 here is CASSPQGGRTDTQYF. The CDR3, as DNA: TGTGCCAGCAGCCCTCAGGGCGGGAGAACAGATACGCAGTATTTT.

The DNA of the CDR3 is TGTGCCAGTAGTATCGGAGGGACAGGGAAAAATGAAAAACTGTTTTTT. Translating it yields CASSIGGTGKNEKLFF. The rearrangement joins TRBV19 to TRBJ1-4, with TRBD1 matching 9 bases. The CDR3 contains 16 residues. Looked up from germline, CDR1 is LNHDA and CDR2 is SQIVND (reference sequence). V lost 3 bases, J lost 5 bases, and 7 bases stayed unmatched.

The CDR3 DNA reads TGTGCCAGCTCACCGACTCCAACTAATGAAAAACTGTTTTTT. Translated: CASSPTPTNEKLFF. V is TRBV18 and J is TRBJ1-4; D gene uncertain. The CDR3 spans 14 residues. CDR1 and CDR2 from the germline V gene are KGHSH and LQKENI. V was shortened by 3 bases and J by 0 bases, with 5 bases between the two germline ends.

The gene calls are TRBV15 and TRBJ1-2; D may be TRBD1 (5 bases). The CDR3 has 14 amino acids. CDR1 is LNHNV and CDR2 is YYDKDF in the germline V gene (reference sequence). Trimming left V 5 bases short and J 3 bases short, with 13 bases between. The CDR3: CATSGGGEDYGYTF. The CDR3 nucleotides are TGTGCCACCAGCGGTGGGGGGGAAGACTATGGCTACACCTTC.

V is TRBV28 and J is TRBJ1-4; no firm D call. The germline V and J ends were trimmed by 6 bases and 3 bases, with 5 bases remaining between them. This CDR3 region has 12 residues. CDR1 is MDHEN and CDR2 is SYDVKM in the germline V gene. The CDR3 is CASRQSNEKLFF. For the CDR3, the DNA is TGTGCCAGCAGGCAGTCTAATGAAAAACTGTTTTTT. Based on the CDR3 plus reference TRBV28 and TRBJ1-4, the full variable domain is DVKVTQSSRYLVKRTGEKVFLECVQDMDHENMFWYRQDPGLGLRLIYFSYDVKMKEKGDIPEGYSVSREKKERFSLILESASTNQTSMYLCASRQSNEKLFFGSGTQLSVL.

The chain links TRBV27 to TRBJ1-2; TRBD1 matches 7 bases. This CDR3 spans 15 amino acids. CDR1 is MNHEY, CDR2 SMNVEV, per germline (reference sequence). V trimming: 4 bases; J trimming: 8 bases; junction bases outside the gene matches: 13. The CDR3 DNA is TGTGCCAGCAGTTCCACAGGGGAGCAGGATTTCGGCTACACCTTC. It translates to CASSSTGEQDFGYTF.

This rearrangement joins TRBV6-5 to TRBJ2-7; TRBD2 might be the D (5 bases). Germline V gene lookup returns CDR1 MNHEY and CDR2 SVGAGI. The CDR3 covers 15 residues. Trimming cost V 4 bases and J 1 base, with 14 bases left between them. CDR3 amino acids: CASSSGVGKSYEQYF. The CDR3 coding sequence is TGTGCCAGCAGTTCGGGCGTCGGGAAGTCCTACGAGCAGTACTTC.

The chain employs TRBV6-5 and TRBJ1-5; D is perhaps TRBD1 (6 bases). The CDR3 is made up of 14 amino acids. Trimming left V 0 bases short and J 7 bases short, with 10 bases between. CDR1 MNHEY and CDR2 SVGAGI come from the germline V gene. In DNA form, the CDR3 reads TGTGCCAGCAGTTACTCCCAGGGGACGCAGCCCCAGCATTTT. Residues: CASSYSQGTQPQHF.

The chain has TRBV27 and TRBJ1-2; no clear D gene. CDR1 and CDR2 from the germline V gene are MNHEY and SMNVEV (reference sequence). This CDR3 has 13 amino acids. V lost 4 bases, J lost 7 bases, and 13 bases lay in between. CDR3 loop: CASSYGQDGGYTF. Written as DNA, the CDR3 is TGTGCCAGCAGTTATGGGCAGGATGGTGGCTACACCTTC.

This chain connects TRBV7-3 to TRBJ1-2; 12 bases are a match to TRBD1. With V trimmed by 2 bases and J by 7 bases, 2 bases remained unmatched. Germline CDR1 and CDR2: SGHTA and FQGTGA. CDR3 length equals 14 residues. As DNA, the CDR3 is TGTGCCAGCAGCTTAGGGACAGGGGGCATTGGCTACACCTTC. Translating gives CASSLGTGGIGYTF.